This T cell receptor beta chain came from a study of radiotherapy plus CTLA-4 blockade in lung cancer. The protocol was immunoSEQ multiplex PCR, while the TCRdb copy is restricted to in-frame clones and leaves out a portion. The sample lists about 60,000 clones, over 65% occurring once. This material consisted of peripheral blood, taken from a patient treated with radiotherapy plus ipilimumab. The receptor was isolated from a human donor with non-small cell lung cancer who had a partial response to radiotherapy plus ipilimumab.

CDR3 residues: CASSLRQNEKLFF. CDR3 in DNA: TGTGCCAGTAGTCTCCGACAGAATGAAAAACTGTTTTTT. J is TRBJ1-4 and V is TRBV19, with D maybe TRBD1 (5 bases). Germline CDR1 LNHDA, CDR2 SQIVND (reference sequence). Trimming removed 5 bases at V and 5 bases at J, with 9 bases between. The CDR3 extends over 13 amino acids.